The clone carrying this TCR beta chain came up a few times. The antigen is unknown. The data were obtained in a study of CD8 T cells in ankylosing spondylitis. Regarding the study as a whole: The study looked at matched synovial fluid samples from ankylosing spondylitis patients. Disease-linked clones were reported to be significantly enriched there. Blood from ankylosing spondylitis patients appeared to carry a characteristic roughly 8-variant TCR beta motif. Clones linked to disease, bearing a CD8+ phenotype, were relatively rare in peripheral blood. Previously reported in reactive arthritis synovial fluid and blood were some of the motif variants.

Germline assignment: CDR1 DFQATT and CDR2 SNEGSKA (reference sequence). Trimming removed 2 bases from V and 4 bases from J; junction bases left unmatched: 4. CDR3 length equals 14 residues. From the 5' RACE reads, TCRdb called clonotypes with MiXCR, one entry per CDR3 protein. The sample holds 250,000 or so distinct CDR3 sequences, 18% seen once. The sequence was collected from a male donor with ankylosing spondylitis or in good health (not recorded which). Sample: blood, either unsorted or a sorted T cell fraction (not recorded which). The chain couples TRBV20-1 to TRBJ2-7, with 11 nucleotides matching TRBD2. CDR3 DNA sequence: TGCAGTGCTAGAAGTAGCGGGAGGGGGTACGAGCAGTACTTC. This sequence encodes CSARSSGRGYEQYF.